The 32 T cell receptor beta chains reported below all come from one sample, sequenced in a study of T cells expressing NK-cell markers. TCRdb re-called the 5' RACE reads; one entry per CDR3 protein, DNA not given. Its clone listing holds some 150,000 distinct CDR3 sequences. The sequenced sample consisted of blood T cells: a sorted CD56 or NKG2C T cell subset, CD4+ or CD8+ T cells, or bulk PBMC T cells (not recorded which). The receptor source for this set is a man younger than 30 in good health.

V usage is TRBV7-9 and J usage is TRBJ2-1; the D call of TRBD2 rests on TCRdb alone, since no DNA is present to check it. There are 14 residues in the CDR3. The germline gives CDR1 SEHNR, CDR2 FQNEAQ (reference sequence). CDR3 region: CASSSTSGDNEQFF. Looking up the rest from reference TRBV7-9 and TRBJ2-1 gives the full variable domain: DTGVSQNPRHKITKRGQNVTFRCDPISEHNRLYWYRQTLGQGPEFLTYFQNEAQLEKSRLLSDRFSAERPKGSFSTLEIQRTEQGDSAMYLCASSSTSGDNEQFFGPGTRLTVL.

The rearrangement links TRBV30 to TRBJ2-7; no DNA is available, so the TRBD1 call from TCRdb remains unchecked. Germline CDR1 reads GTSNPN; CDR2 reads SVGIG (reference sequence). The CDR3 loop spans 13 amino acids. This chain's CDR3 is CAWSPAGGYEQYF.

V gene TRBV2 combines with J gene TRBJ2-1; TCRdb indicates TRBD2, and absent DNA this call remains unverified. Looked up from germline, CDR1 is SNHLY and CDR2 is FYNNEI. The CDR3 has 15 amino acids. The CDR3 sequence: CASSPWTSGNNEQFF.

This rearrangement joins TRBV11-2 to TRBJ2-3. The germline V gene encodes CDR1 SGHAT and CDR2 FQNNGV. The CDR3 covers 16 residues. The chain's CDR3 is CASSLSWRSNPDTQYF.

The chain uses TRBV29-1 and TRBJ2-1; TCRdb returns TRBD2, unconfirmable since there is no DNA. CDR1 is SQVTM, CDR2 ANQGSEA, per germline. The CDR3 is 14 residues long. CDR3 loop: CSVDLAGVHNEQFF.

The CDR3 loop reads CAMLAGGLPGELFF. The chain employs TRBV12-3 or TRBV12-4 and TRBJ2-2; the TCRdb call, TRBD2, lacks DNA for checking. The CDR3 is made up of 14 amino acids.

The chain employs TRBV10-3 and TRBJ2-1; with no DNA, the TCRdb D assignment of TRBD1 cannot be verified. CDR3 size: 19 residues. Germline CDR1 is ENHRY and CDR2 is SYGVKD. The CDR3 spells CAISDDRVQRGANDNEQFF.

The rearrangement uses TRBV6-5 and TRBJ2-2; the D call from TCRdb, TRBD2, cannot be confirmed without DNA. The CDR3 contains 15 residues. Germline V gene lookup returns CDR1 MNHEY and CDR2 SVGAGI. CDR3 loop: CASSYSMPEGGELFF.

The V call is TRBV19, the J call TRBJ2-1; TCRdb returns TRBD2, unconfirmable since there is no DNA. The CDR3 runs 11 residues. Germline CDR1 and CDR2: LNHDA and SQIVND (reference sequence). The CDR3 region is CASSGTGEQFF.

The chain joins TRBV20-1 to TRBJ2-1; TCRdb selects TRBD2, and the lack of DNA leaves this call unchecked. The CDR3 is made up of 14 amino acids. CDR1 DFQATT and CDR2 SNEGSKA come from the germline V gene (reference sequence). CDR3 region: CSARGALTYNEQFF.

V and J are TRBV3-1 and TRBJ2-2; TCRdb picks TRBD2, but there is no DNA to check that call. The CDR3 totals 19 residues. In germline, CDR1 is LGHDT, CDR2 YNNKEL (reference sequence). CDR3: CASSRYKGTSGTVTGELFF.

This chain uses TRBV4-1 with TRBJ2-2; the D call of TRBD2 rests on TCRdb alone, since no DNA is present to check it. Germline CDR1 reads MGHRA; CDR2 reads YSYEKL. This CDR3 is built from 17 residues. The CDR3 is CASSPAPLAAATGELFF.

The rearrangement joins TRBV5-5 to TRBJ2-4; without DNA, the TCRdb call of TRBD2 cannot be checked. Germline CDR1 reads SGHKS; CDR2 reads YYEKEE (reference sequence). The CDR3 loop spans 15 amino acids. This CDR3 is CASEYLGAGRDIQYF.

This chain connects TRBV9 to TRBJ2-3; TCRdb indicates TRBD2, and absent DNA this call remains unverified. Germline V gives CDR1 SGDLS, CDR2 YYNGEE. CDR3 length: 16 amino acids. CDR3 in amino acids: CASSPEGEGNTDTQYF. The entire variable domain, with the rest obtained from reference TRBV9 and TRBJ2-3, is as follows: DSGVTQTPKHLITATGQRVTLRCSPRSGDLSVYWYQQSLDQGLQFLIQYYNGEERAKGNILERFSAQQFPDLHSELNLSSLELGDSALYFCASSPEGEGNTDTQYFGPGTRLTVL.

The chain is built from TRBV24-1 and TRBJ2-2; no DNA is available, so the TRBD1 call from TCRdb remains unchecked. The CDR3 extends over 14 amino acids. The V gene's germline CDR1 is KGHDR and CDR2 SFDVKD. The CDR3 protein is CATSVGGHTGELFF.

The chain employs TRBV28 and TRBJ1-1; TCRdb designates TRBD1, a call that cannot be tested without DNA. CDR3 length equals 15 residues. In germline, CDR1 is MDHEN, CDR2 SYDVKM. This chain's CDR3 is CASIFVLGRNTEAFF.

V gene TRBV12-3 or TRBV12-4 combines with J gene TRBJ2-3. This CDR3 spans 11 amino acids. The CDR3 is CASSLTDTQYF.

The chain is built from TRBV20-1 and TRBJ2-7; there is no DNA to check the TCRdb D call of TRBD1. Germline V gene sequence: CDR1 DFQATT, CDR2 SNEGSKA (reference sequence). The CDR3 length is 12 residues. CDR3 region: CSARPGSYEQYF.

The V gene is TRBV29-1, the J gene TRBJ2-7; TCRdb designates TRBD1, a call that cannot be tested without DNA. Germline loops: CDR1 SQVTM, CDR2 ANQGSEA. This CDR3 has 13 residues. The CDR3 sequence is CSVSGTRSYEQYF.

The chain has TRBV14 and TRBJ2-5. Germline CDR1 SGHDN, CDR2 FVKESK. This CDR3 has 13 amino acids. CDR3 region: CASSPSRLETQYF.

The chain is built from TRBV6-1 and TRBJ2-7; TCRdb's D call, TRBD2, is unchecked because there is no DNA. The CDR3 is 17 amino acids. Germline V gene data show CDR1 as MNHNS and CDR2 as SASEGT. CDR3: CASSEVWALAVSYEQYF.

The rearrangement links TRBV4-1 to TRBJ2-5. This CDR3 has 16 amino acids. Germline values: CDR1 MGHRA, CDR2 YSYEKL. CDR3 in amino acids: CASSHEKGSLQETQYF.

The gene calls are TRBV28 and TRBJ1-1; TCRdb names TRBD1, which stays unverified in the absence of DNA. Germline lookup yields CDR1 MDHEN and CDR2 SYDVKM. CDR3 length: 16 amino acids. The CDR3 sequence: CASSSADRGREPEAFF.

V is TRBV28 and J is TRBJ2-1; as DNA is missing, the TRBD1 call by TCRdb cannot be tested. CDR1 MDHEN and CDR2 SYDVKM come from the germline V gene. The length of the CDR3 is 16 residues. This CDR3 reads CASSLSGRVGYNEQFF.

The rearrangement joins TRBV30 to TRBJ1-2; TCRdb's assignment of TRBD1 cannot be checked, as there is no DNA. Germline V lookup: CDR1 GTSNPN, CDR2 SVGIG (reference sequence). The length of the CDR3 is 13 residues. Here the CDR3 reads CAWNLLGTHGYTF.

This rearrangement joins TRBV5-1 to TRBJ2-1; no DNA is available, so the TRBD1 call from TCRdb remains unchecked. Germline CDR1 SGHRS, CDR2 YFSETQ. This CDR3 is built from 12 residues. The CDR3 loop is CASRSEGNEQFF.

V gene TRBV2 combines with J gene TRBJ2-5; with no DNA, the TCRdb D assignment of TRBD1 cannot be verified. The CDR3 spans 14 residues. The germline V gene encodes CDR1 SNHLY and CDR2 FYNNEI. The CDR3 spells CATRLGAWEETQYF.

This chain uses TRBV12-3 or TRBV12-4 with TRBJ2-7; the TCRdb D gene call, TRBD1, has no DNA to confirm it. The CDR3 totals 15 residues. CDR3 protein: CASSPTPGSSYEQYF.

This chain joins TRBV4-1 and TRBJ1-4; checking the TCRdb D call of TRBD1 is not possible without DNA. Germline values: CDR1 MGHRA, CDR2 YSYEKL. The length of the CDR3 is 16 residues. CDR3 residues: CASSLLPGQENEKLFF.

The chain joins TRBV11-2 to TRBJ2-5; TCRdb indicates TRBD1, and absent DNA this call remains unverified. CDR1 and CDR2 from the germline V gene are SGHAT and FQNNGV. The CDR3 sequence is 15 residues long. The CDR3 protein is CASSLDGDREETQYF.

The genes are TRBV7-9 and TRBJ2-7; the TCRdb call, TRBD2, lacks DNA for checking. From germline, CDR1 is SEHNR and CDR2 FQNEAQ (reference sequence). This CDR3 has 16 amino acids. CDR3 loop: CASSSTLSGATYEQYF.

V gene TRBV7-9 combines with J gene TRBJ1-2; absent DNA, TCRdb's TRBD1 call cannot be checked. Per the germline V gene, CDR1 is SEHNR and CDR2 is FQNEAQ (reference sequence). CDR3 size: 16 residues. The CDR3 here is CASSAAGTDFNYGYTF.